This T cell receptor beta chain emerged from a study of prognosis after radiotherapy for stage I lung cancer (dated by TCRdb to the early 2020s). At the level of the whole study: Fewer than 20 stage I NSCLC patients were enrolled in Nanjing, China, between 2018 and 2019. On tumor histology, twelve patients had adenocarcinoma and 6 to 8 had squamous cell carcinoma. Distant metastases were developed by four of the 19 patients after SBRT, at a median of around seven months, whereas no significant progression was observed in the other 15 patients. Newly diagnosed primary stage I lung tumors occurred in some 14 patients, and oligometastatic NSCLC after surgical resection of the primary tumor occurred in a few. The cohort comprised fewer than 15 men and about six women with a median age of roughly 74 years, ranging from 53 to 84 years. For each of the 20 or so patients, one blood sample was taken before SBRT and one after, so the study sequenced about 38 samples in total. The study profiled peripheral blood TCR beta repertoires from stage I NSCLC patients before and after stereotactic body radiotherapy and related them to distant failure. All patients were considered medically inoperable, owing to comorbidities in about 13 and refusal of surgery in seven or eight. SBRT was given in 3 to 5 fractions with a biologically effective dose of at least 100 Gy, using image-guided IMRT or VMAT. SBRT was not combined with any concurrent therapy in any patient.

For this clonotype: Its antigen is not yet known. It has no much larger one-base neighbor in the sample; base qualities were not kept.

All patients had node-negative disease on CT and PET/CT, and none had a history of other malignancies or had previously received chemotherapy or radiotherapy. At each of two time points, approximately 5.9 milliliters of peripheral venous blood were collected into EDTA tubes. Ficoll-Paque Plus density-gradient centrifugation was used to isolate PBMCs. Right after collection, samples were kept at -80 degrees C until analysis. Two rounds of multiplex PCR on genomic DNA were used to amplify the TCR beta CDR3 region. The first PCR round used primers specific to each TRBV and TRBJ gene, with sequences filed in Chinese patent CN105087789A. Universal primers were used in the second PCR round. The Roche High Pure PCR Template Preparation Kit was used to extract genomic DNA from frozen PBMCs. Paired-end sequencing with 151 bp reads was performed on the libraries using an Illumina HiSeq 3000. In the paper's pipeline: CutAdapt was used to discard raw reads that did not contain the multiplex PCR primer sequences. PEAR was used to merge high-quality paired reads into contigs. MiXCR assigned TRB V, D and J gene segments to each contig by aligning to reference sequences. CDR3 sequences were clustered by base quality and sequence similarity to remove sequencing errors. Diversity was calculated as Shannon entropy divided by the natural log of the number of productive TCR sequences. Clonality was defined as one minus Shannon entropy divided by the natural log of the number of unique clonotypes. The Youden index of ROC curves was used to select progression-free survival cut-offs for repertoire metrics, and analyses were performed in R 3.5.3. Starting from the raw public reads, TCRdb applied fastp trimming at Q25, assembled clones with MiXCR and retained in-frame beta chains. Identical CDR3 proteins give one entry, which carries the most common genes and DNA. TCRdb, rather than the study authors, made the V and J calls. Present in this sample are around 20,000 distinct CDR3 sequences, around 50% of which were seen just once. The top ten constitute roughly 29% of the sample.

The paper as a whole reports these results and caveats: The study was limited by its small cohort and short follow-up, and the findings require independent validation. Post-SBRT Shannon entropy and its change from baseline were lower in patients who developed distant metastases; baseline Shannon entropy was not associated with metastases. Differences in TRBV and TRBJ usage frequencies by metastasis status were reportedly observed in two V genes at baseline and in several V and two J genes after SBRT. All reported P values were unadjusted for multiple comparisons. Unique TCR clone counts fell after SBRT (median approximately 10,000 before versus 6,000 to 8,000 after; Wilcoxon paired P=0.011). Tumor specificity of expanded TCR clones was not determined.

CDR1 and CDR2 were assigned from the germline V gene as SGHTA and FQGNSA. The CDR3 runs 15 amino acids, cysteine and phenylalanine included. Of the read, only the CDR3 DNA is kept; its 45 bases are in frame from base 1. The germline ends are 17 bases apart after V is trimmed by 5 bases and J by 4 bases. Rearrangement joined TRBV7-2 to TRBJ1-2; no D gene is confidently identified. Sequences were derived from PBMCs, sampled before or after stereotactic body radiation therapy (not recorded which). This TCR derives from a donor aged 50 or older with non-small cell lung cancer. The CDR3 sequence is CASSPFGDYGYGYTF. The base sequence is TGTGCCAGCAGCCCATTTGGGGATTATGGCTATGGCTACACCTTC.